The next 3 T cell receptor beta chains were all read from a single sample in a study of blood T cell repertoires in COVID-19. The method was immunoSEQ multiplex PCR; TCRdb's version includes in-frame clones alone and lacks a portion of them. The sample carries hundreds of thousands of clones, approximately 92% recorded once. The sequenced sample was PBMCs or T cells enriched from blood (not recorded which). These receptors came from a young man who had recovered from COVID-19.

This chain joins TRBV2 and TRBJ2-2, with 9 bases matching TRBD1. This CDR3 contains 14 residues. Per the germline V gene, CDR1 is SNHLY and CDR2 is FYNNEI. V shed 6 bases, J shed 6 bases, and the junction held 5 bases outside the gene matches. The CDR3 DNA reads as TGTGCCAGCAGCGCGGGACAGGGTTCCGGGGAGCTGTTTTTT. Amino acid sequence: CASSAGQGSGELFF.

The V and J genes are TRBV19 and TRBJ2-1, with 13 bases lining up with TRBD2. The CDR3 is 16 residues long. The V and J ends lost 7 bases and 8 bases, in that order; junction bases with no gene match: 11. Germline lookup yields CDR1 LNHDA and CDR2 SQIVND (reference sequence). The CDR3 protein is CASKSSLGLAGYEQFF. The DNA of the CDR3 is TGTGCCAGTAAGAGTTCTTTGGGACTAGCGGGGTATGAGCAGTTCTTC. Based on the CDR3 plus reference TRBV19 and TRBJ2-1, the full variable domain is DGGITQSPKYLFRKEGQNVTLSCEQNLNHDAMYWYRQDPGQGLRLIYYSQIVNDFQKGDIAEGYSVSREKKESFPLTVTSAQKNPTAFYLCASKSSLGLAGYEQFFGPGTRLTVL.

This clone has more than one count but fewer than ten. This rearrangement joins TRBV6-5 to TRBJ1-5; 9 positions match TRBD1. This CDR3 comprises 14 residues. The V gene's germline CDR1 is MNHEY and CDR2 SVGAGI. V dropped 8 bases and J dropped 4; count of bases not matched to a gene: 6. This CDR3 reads CASWGGTGNQPQHF. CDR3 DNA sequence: TGTGCCAGCTGGGGTGGGACAGGGAATCAGCCCCAGCATTTT.